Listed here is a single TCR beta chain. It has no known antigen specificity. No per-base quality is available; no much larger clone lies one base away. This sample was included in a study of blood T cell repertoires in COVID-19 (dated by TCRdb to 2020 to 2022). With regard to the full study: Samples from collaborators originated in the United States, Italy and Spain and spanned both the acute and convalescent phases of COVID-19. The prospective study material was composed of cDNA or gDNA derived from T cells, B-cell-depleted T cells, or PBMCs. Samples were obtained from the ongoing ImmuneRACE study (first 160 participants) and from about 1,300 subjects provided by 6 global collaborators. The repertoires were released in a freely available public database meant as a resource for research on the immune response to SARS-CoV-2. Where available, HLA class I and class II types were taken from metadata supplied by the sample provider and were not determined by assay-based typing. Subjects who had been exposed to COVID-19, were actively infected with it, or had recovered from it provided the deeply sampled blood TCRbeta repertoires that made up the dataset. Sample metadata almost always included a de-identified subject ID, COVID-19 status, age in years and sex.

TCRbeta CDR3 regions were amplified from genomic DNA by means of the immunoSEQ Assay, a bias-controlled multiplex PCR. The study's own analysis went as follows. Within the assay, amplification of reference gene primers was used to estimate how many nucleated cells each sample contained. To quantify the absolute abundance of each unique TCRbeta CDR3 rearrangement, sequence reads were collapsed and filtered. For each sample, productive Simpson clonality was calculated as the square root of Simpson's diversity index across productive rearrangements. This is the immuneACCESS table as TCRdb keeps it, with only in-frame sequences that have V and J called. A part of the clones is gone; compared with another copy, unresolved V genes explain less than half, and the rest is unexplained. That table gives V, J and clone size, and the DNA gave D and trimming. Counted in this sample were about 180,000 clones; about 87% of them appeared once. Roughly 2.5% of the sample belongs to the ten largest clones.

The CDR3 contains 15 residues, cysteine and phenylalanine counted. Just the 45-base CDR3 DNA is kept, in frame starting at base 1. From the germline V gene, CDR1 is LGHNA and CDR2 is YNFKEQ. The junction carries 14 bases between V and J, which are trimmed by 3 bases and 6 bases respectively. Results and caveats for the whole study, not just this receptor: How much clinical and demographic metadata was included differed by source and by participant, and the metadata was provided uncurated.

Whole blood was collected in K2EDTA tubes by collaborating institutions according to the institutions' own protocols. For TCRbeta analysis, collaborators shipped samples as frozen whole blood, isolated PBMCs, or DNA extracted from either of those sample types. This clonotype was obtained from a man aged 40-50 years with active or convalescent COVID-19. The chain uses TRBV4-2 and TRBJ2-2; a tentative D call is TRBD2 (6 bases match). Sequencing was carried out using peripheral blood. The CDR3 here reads CASSQEGQGPGELFF. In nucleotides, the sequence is TGTGCCAGCAGCCAGGAGGGGCAGGGACCCGGGGAGCTGTTTTTT.